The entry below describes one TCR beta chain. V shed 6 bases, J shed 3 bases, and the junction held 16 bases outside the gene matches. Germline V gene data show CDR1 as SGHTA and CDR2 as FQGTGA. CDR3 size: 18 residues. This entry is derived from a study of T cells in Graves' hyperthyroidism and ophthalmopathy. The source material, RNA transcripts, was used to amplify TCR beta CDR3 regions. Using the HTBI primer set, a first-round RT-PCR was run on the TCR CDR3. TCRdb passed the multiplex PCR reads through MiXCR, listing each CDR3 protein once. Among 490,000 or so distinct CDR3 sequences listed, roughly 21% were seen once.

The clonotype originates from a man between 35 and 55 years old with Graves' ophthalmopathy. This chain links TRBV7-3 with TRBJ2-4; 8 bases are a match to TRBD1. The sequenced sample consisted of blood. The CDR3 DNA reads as TGTGCCAGCAGTTTTAGGGACAGGTTAGGAACCCTCAAAAACATTCAGTACTTC. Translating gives CASSFRDRLGTLKNIQYF.